Below, 32 T cell receptor beta chains from the same sample are listed, as sequenced in a study of response to subunit inactivated influenza vaccine. TCRdb itself ran the RT-PCR reads through MiXCR, one entry per CDR3 protein. This table has hundreds of thousands of distinct CDR3 sequences, 12% to 15% appearing once. The material sequenced was PBMCs from blood, taken 14 to 15 days before vaccination. Source of these receptors: a man aged 50-59 years who received an inactivated influenza vaccine.

This clonotype was counted many times. The chain is built from TRBV5-1 and TRBJ2-7; TRBD1 might be the D (5 bases). Germline CDR1 SGHRS, CDR2 YFSETQ. Trimming shortened V by 0 bases and J by 6 bases, and 13 bases separated the two germline ends. The CDR3 contains 14 residues. Written as DNA, the CDR3 is TGCGCCAGCAGCTTGGGGCAGGGAATGACCGAGCAGTACTTC. Its translation: CASSLGQGMTEQYF.

This clonotype has more than one count but fewer than ten. This sequence joins TRBV29-1 and TRBJ1-1; 8 nucleotides match TRBD1. The CDR3 has 12 residues. From germline, CDR1 is SQVTM and CDR2 ANQGSEA. The trim removed 7 bases at V and 3 bases at J, leaving 4 bases unmatched. This CDR3 is CSGTGGDTEAFF. CDR3 coding DNA: TGCAGCGGTACAGGGGGTGACACTGAAGCTTTCTTT.

This clonotype was seen repeatedly, ten times or more. This chain links TRBV12-3 or TRBV12-4 with TRBJ2-5; D perhaps matches TRBD2 (5 bases). Trimming removed 8 bases from V and 4 bases from J, with 23 bases in between. The CDR3 totals 16 residues. CDR3 nucleotides: TGTGCCAGCTCCCGAGGGTTAAGGACCCTCGGAGAGACCCAGTACTTC. Residues: CASSRGLRTLGETQYF.

This clonotype was seen more than once but under ten times. J is TRBJ2-1 and V is TRBV27; D ambiguous. V lost 3 bases, J lost 2 bases, and 8 bases lay in between. The CDR3 loop spans 14 amino acids. Germline V CDR1 and CDR2: MNHEY, SMNVEV (reference sequence). CDR3 bases: TGTGCCAGCAGTTTTTCAGGCCCCTACAATGAGCAGTTCTTC. Translated: CASSFSGPYNEQFF.

This clonotype was detected ten times or more. The chain is built from TRBV12-3 or TRBV12-4 and TRBJ2-7; perhaps TRBD1 as D (6 bases). The length of the CDR3 is 13 residues. V lost 5 bases and J lost 6, with 14 bases in between. CDR3 in amino acids: CASSLTGSLEQYF. DNA for the CDR3: TGTGCCAGCAGTCTAACAGGGTCCCTCGAGCAGTACTTC.

The chain is built from TRBV20-1 and TRBJ2-5; a weak D match, TRBD1 (6 bases). CDR1 is DFQATT, CDR2 SNEGSKA, per germline (reference sequence). Trimming stripped 3 bases from V and 4 bases from J, with 18 bases between. The CDR3 has 15 residues. The CDR3 is CSASLTGKRGETQYF. In DNA form, the CDR3 reads TGCAGTGCTAGTCTCACAGGGAAGAGAGGAGAGACCCAGTACTTC.

The chain carries TRBV6-2 or TRBV6-3 and TRBJ2-4; 7 nucleotides line up with TRBD2. Germline-derived CDR1 and CDR2 are MNHEY and SVGEGT. The CDR3 loop spans 13 amino acids. V shed 6 bases and J 5 bases; nucleotides not matched to a gene: 4. The CDR3 loop is CASREAGENIQYF. The DNA of the CDR3 is TGTGCCAGCAGAGAGGCGGGAGAAAACATTCAGTACTTC.

The sample holds a few counts of this clonotype. The V gene is TRBV20-1, the J gene TRBJ2-7; D remains unclear. The length of the CDR3 is 15 residues. Per germline, CDR1 DFQATT and CDR2 SNEGSKA (reference sequence). V lost 0 bases and J 5 bases, leaving 17 bases between the germline ends. CDR3 amino acids: CSARDQSQAINEQYF. The CDR3 DNA reads TGCAGTGCTAGAGATCAGAGTCAAGCGATCAACGAGCAGTACTTC.

This chain joins TRBV27 and TRBJ2-7; no clear D gene. CDR1 is MNHEY, CDR2 SMNVEV, per germline (reference sequence). Trimming stripped 3 bases from V and 4 bases from J, with 10 bases between. The length of the CDR3 is 13 residues. CDR3 nucleotide sequence: TGTGCCAGCAGTTTCAACACCGCTTACGAGCAGTACTTC. Protein sequence: CASSFNTAYEQYF.

This clonotype occurred many times. V usage is TRBV9 and J usage is TRBJ2-1, with D possibly matching TRBD2 (6 bases). The CDR3 consists of 16 residues. Trimming took 0 bases from V and 1 from J, leaving 11 bases between them. Germline CDR1 is SGDLS and CDR2 is YYNGEE. DNA of the CDR3: TGTGCCAGCAGCGTAGATTCGGGAGCGTCCTACAATGAGCAGTTCTTC. This translates into CASSVDSGASYNEQFF.

Notes on this clonotype: This could be a read error, since a much larger clone is one nucleotide away. The rearrangement links TRBV7-6 to TRBJ1-2; 10 positions agree with TRBD1. The germline V gene has CDR1 SGHVS and CDR2 FNYEAQ. The V gene end was trimmed by 2 bases and the J gene end by 6 bases; junction bases not matched to a gene: 3. CDR3 length equals 14 residues. The CDR3 is CASSLPGQGHGYTF. The DNA of the CDR3 is TGTGCCAGCAGCTTACCGGGACAGGGGCATGGCTACACCTTC.

This clonotype was recorded at least ten times. The rearrangement links TRBV29-1 to TRBJ2-1; D may be TRBD2 (6 bases). CDR1 SQVTM and CDR2 ANQGSEA come from the germline V gene. The CDR3 runs 14 residues. Trimming stripped 4 bases from V and 5 bases from J, with 15 bases between. DNA for the CDR3: TGCAGCGTTGTGGAGGGGACCCCAAACAATGAGCAGTTCTTC. Protein sequence: CSVVEGTPNNEQFF.

A note on this clonotype: This may be a read error, as it is one base from a much larger clone. V and J are TRBV7-3 and TRBJ2-1, with D perhaps given as TRBD1 or TRBD2 (5 bases each). V shed 5 bases and J shed 6 bases, with 8 bases lying between them. The CDR3 contains 12 residues. Germline values: CDR1 SGHTA, CDR2 FQGTGA. This chain's CDR3 is CASSHGGNEQFF. The CDR3 DNA sequence: TGTGCCAGCAGCCATGGGGGCAATGAGCAGTTCTTC.

The table lists this clonotype with a few counts. The genes are TRBV6-5 and TRBJ1-4; D ambiguous. CDR3 size: 15 residues. Germline loops: CDR1 MNHEY, CDR2 SVGAGI. Trimming took 2 bases from V and 5 from J, leaving 12 bases between them. CDR3 residues: CASSYLDSINEKLFF. In DNA, the CDR3 is TGTGCCAGCAGTTACCTAGACTCAATAAATGAAAAACTGTTTTTT.

This clonotype appeared many times. The chain carries TRBV15 and TRBJ1-1; 8 bases agree with TRBD1. CDR1 and CDR2 from the germline V gene are LNHNV and YYDKDF (reference sequence). Losses at the gene ends were 9 bases for V and 8 bases for J; bases not matched to a gene: 14. CDR3 length: 14 amino acids. The CDR3 reads CATSMGQAPPEAFF. The CDR3 nucleotides read TGTGCCACATCGATGGGACAGGCTCCGCCAGAAGCTTTCTTT. Full variable domain (missing parts from reference TRBV15 and TRBJ1-1): DAMVIQNPRYQVTQFGKPVTLSCSQTLNHNVMYWYQQKSSQAPKLLFHYYDKDFNNEADTPDNFQSRRPNTSFCFLDIRSPGLGDTAMYLCATSMGQAPPEAFFGQGTRLTVV.

This chain links TRBV6-1 with TRBJ2-3; D not certain. Germline values: CDR1 MNHNS, CDR2 SASEGT. Between the trimmed V and J ends, which lost 6 bases and 2 bases, there was a span of 12 bases. This CDR3 region has 14 residues. CDR3 amino acids: CASSHGRPTDTQYF. The CDR3 DNA reads as TGTGCCAGCAGCCACGGGCGCCCCACAGATACGCAGTATTTT.

The chain carries TRBV5-5 and TRBJ2-4, with 10 nucleotides matching TRBD2. Trimming took 8 bases from V and 2 from J; bases not matched to a gene: 4. Looked up from germline, CDR1 is SGHKS and CDR2 is YYEKEE (reference sequence). The CDR3 has 14 amino acids. DNA for the CDR3: TGTGCCAGTAGCGGGGGGTGGACCAAAAACATTCAGTACTTC. It yields the protein CASSGGWTKNIQYF.

This clonotype was detected many times. The rearrangement links TRBV7-2 to TRBJ1-2; no clear D. Germline V gene sequence: CDR1 SGHTA, CDR2 FQGNSA. The CDR3 loop spans 16 amino acids. V was cut by 4 bases and J by 4 bases, with 19 bases left in between. The CDR3: CASSSGRQASLYGYTF. The CDR3 DNA is TGTGCCAGCAGCTCTGGGCGGCAGGCAAGCCTCTATGGCTACACCTTC.

This clonotype was picked up a small number of times. The genes are TRBV24-1 and TRBJ2-1, with D perhaps given as TRBD1 or TRBD2 (6 bases each). The V gene lost 9 bases and the J gene lost 8 bases, with 10 bases spanning the gap. CDR1 is KGHDR, CDR2 SFDVKD, per germline. The CDR3 runs 11 residues. CDR3 DNA sequence: TGTGCCACCGGGGGGCCGGATGAGCAGTTCTTC. Protein product: CATGGPDEQFF.

The V call is TRBV3-1, the J call TRBJ2-1, with 10 positions matching TRBD1. V lost 1 base and J lost 9; bases outside the gene matches: 9. This CDR3 is 16 amino acids long. The germline V gene encodes CDR1 LGHDT and CDR2 YNNKEL (reference sequence). CDR3 nucleotide sequence: TGTGCCAGCAGCCAAGTTGTGGGACAGGGGCAGATTGAGCAGTTCTTC. Translating gives CASSQVVGQGQIEQFF.

This clonotype was detected a few times. The chain uses TRBV4-2 and TRBJ2-1; TRBD2 agrees at 9 bases. Trimming cost V 7 bases and J 4 bases; bases outside gene matches: 8. The CDR3 spans 15 residues. CDR1 and CDR2 from the germline V gene are LGHNA and YNFKEQ. The CDR3 DNA reads TGTGCCAGCATGAAAAGCGGGGGGCTATACAATGAGCAGTTCTTC. This gives the protein CASMKSGGLYNEQFF.

This clonotype was found a few times. The CDR3 loop is CASSLAPGTSGSWLETQYF. The CDR3 bases are TGTGCCAGCAGCTTAGCACCGGGGACTAGCGGGAGTTGGTTGGAGACCCAGTACTTC. The chain combines TRBV11-1 with TRBJ2-5; 14 nucleotides match TRBD2. This CDR3 contains 19 residues. Germline V gives CDR1 SGHAT, CDR2 FQDESV (reference sequence). Unmatched junction bases numbered 11, after V lost 0 bases and J lost 5 bases.

The genes are TRBV18 and TRBJ2-3, with 12 bases identical to TRBD2. CDR1 is KGHSH and CDR2 is LQKENI in the germline V gene. V gave up 0 bases and J gave up 6 bases; unmatched junction bases: 4. The CDR3 is made up of 16 amino acids. CDR3 sequence reads: CASSPPGTSGLDTQYF. Written as DNA, the CDR3 is TGTGCCAGCTCACCACCCGGGACTAGCGGGTTGGATACGCAGTATTTT.

J is TRBJ2-2 and V is TRBV12-3 or TRBV12-4, with D unresolved. Between the trimmed V and J ends, which lost 6 bases and 5 bases, there was a span of 10 bases. This CDR3 contains 13 residues. Here the CDR3 DNA reads TGTGCCAGCAGACCGAGTTTGACCGGGGAGCTGTTTTTT. Protein product: CASRPSLTGELFF.

The chain has TRBV7-2 and TRBJ2-5; D ambiguous. Trimming cost V 0 bases and J 5 bases, with 10 bases left between them. Germline V gives CDR1 SGHTA, CDR2 FQGNSA. The CDR3 covers 14 residues. The CDR3: CASSLASPRETQYF. CDR3 bases: TGTGCCAGCAGCTTAGCGTCCCCCAGGGAGACCCAGTACTTC. Drawing the rest from reference TRBV7-2 and TRBJ2-5, the complete variable domain is GAGVSQSPSNKVTEKGKDVELRCDPISGHTALYWYRQSLGQGLEFLIYFQGNSAPDKSGLPSDRFSAERTGGSVSTLTIQRTQQEDSAVYLCASSLASPRETQYFGPGTRLLVL.

This clonotype has only a few counts. CDR3 sequence reads: CAWGLKGRVNSPLHF. In DNA, the CDR3 is TGTGCCTGGGGACTGAAGGGACGGGTAAATTCACCCCTCCACTTT. The chain combines TRBV30 with TRBJ1-6; D perhaps matches TRBD1 (5 bases). Looked up from germline, CDR1 is GTSNPN and CDR2 is SVGIG (reference sequence). V was trimmed by 5 bases and J by 7 bases, leaving 18 bases between them. The CDR3 extends over 15 amino acids.

The chain employs TRBV28 and TRBJ2-1; D may be TRBD1 (6 bases). V gave up 5 bases and J gave up 15 bases, with 17 bases separating them. The V gene's germline CDR1 is MDHEN and CDR2 SYDVKM. This CDR3 region has 12 residues. CDR3 sequence (DNA): TGTGCCAGCAGTCTACTACAGGGCTCATGGTTCTTC. It codes for CASSLLQGSWFF.

CDR3 DNA: TGCAGCGTTGAAGACGGGGGCTTAGAGACCCAGTACTTC. Its protein is CSVEDGGLETQYF. J is TRBJ2-5 and V is TRBV29-1, with D tentatively TRBD1 or TRBD2 (6 bases each). The CDR3 consists of 13 residues. Trimming took 0 bases from V and 4 from J, leaving 9 bases between them. From germline, CDR1 is SQVTM and CDR2 ANQGSEA. Based on the CDR3 plus reference TRBV29-1 and TRBJ2-5, the full variable domain is SAVISQKPSRDICQRGTSLTIQCQVDSQVTMMFWYRQQPGQSLTLIATANQGSEATYESGFVIDKFPISRPNLTFSTLTVSNMSPEDSSIYLCSVEDGGLETQYFGPGTRLLVL.

Comment on this clonotype: A much larger clone is a single base away; this may be a read error. The rearrangement joins TRBV5-1 to TRBJ1-1; D gene unclear. Trimming removed 0 bases at V and 2 bases at J, with 14 bases between. This CDR3 has 16 amino acids. Per the germline V gene, CDR1 is SGHRS and CDR2 is YFSETQ. DNA of the CDR3: TGCGCCAGCAGCTTGGCCACCGGGGAACGTAACACTGAAGCTTTCTTT. This sequence encodes CASSLATGERNTEAFF.

The rearrangement uses TRBV12-3 or TRBV12-4 and TRBJ1-1; 10 positions agree with TRBD1. The CDR3 length is 15 residues. Trimming removed 4 bases from V and 0 bases from J; junction bases left unmatched: 2. In nucleotides, the CDR3 is TGTGCCAGCAGTTCGGACAGGGGGTTGAACACTGAAGCTTTCTTT. It codes for CASSSDRGLNTEAFF.

This clonotype was counted between two and nine times. For the CDR3, the DNA is TGCGCCAGGACGGCAGATACGCAGTATTTT. Its translation: CARTADTQYF. The chain recombines TRBV5-1 with TRBJ2-3; D is unclear. Germline values: CDR1 SGHRS, CDR2 YFSETQ. The V gene lost 8 bases and the J gene lost 4 bases, with 5 bases spanning the gap. This CDR3 is 10 amino acids long.

This clonotype was found a few times. The genes are TRBV4-3 and TRBJ2-1; D ambiguous. Germline CDR1 and CDR2: LGHNA and YSLEER. The CDR3 extends over 16 amino acids. Trimming cost V 0 bases and J 2 bases, with 11 bases left between them. As DNA, the CDR3 is TGCGCCAGCAGCCAAGATCTTCCTGGACCCTACAATGAGCAGTTCTTC. Translated: CASSQDLPGPYNEQFF.